This T cell receptor (beta chain) was captured in a study of Graves' ophthalmopathy and Graves' hyperthyroidism. For donors with ophthalmopathy, the disease showed moderate-to-severe activity, reached CAS ≥3 and NOSPECS ≥4, and had lasted under 3 months. Patients were excluded if they had other autoimmune diseases or uncontrolled infections, and likewise if pregnancy or lactation applied. PBMCs were obtained from roughly 9.7 ml of fresh peripheral blood. TCR beta CDR3 regions were amplified from RNA transcripts. The workflow started with a first-round RT-PCR run with HTBI primers and then moved on to a second-round multiplex PCR. TCRdb fed the multiplex PCR reads into MiXCR, producing one record per CDR3 protein. This table holds over 200,000 distinct CDR3 sequences, 29% found once. There are many counts of this clonotype. The sequenced sample consisted of peripheral blood. This receptor was obtained from a middle-aged man with Graves' ophthalmopathy.

The CDR3 DNA follows: TGCGCCAGCAGCCAAGATTGGAAGGGCGAGCAGTACTTC. Translation gives CASSQDWKGEQYF. The chain recombines TRBV4-3 with TRBJ2-7; D uncertain. V dropped 0 bases and J dropped 6 bases, with 9 bases sitting between them. This CDR3 is built from 13 residues. CDR1 and CDR2 (germline): LGHNA, YSLEER.